This T cell receptor (beta chain) was captured by sequencing in a study of T-cell memory formation after mild COVID-19. Barcoded TCR alpha and TCR beta cDNA libraries with UMIs came from 5'RACE using constant-segment primers. In TCRdb, the 5' RACE reads were re-called with MiXCR into one record per CDR3 protein. Of almost 350,000 distinct CDR3 sequences listed, 20% to 25% are singletons. Per germline, CDR1 LNHDA and CDR2 SQIVND (reference sequence). There are 15 residues in the CDR3. V dropped 8 bases and J dropped 4; count of bases not matched to a gene: 6. The clonotype originates from a man aged 18 to 35 who had mild COVID-19 (a few samples of this study predate the infection). Cell type and time point are not known. The rearrangement links TRBV19 to TRBJ2-3, with TRBD2 matching 13 bases. Sequenced sample: PBMCs or a T cell subset sorted from them (not recorded which). Here the CDR3 reads CASRTSGGASDTQYF. The CDR3 DNA reads as TGTGCCAGTCGAACTAGCGGGGGGGCCTCAGATACGCAGTATTTT.